This is a list of T cell receptor beta chains from one sample in a study of T-cell reconstitution after alpha-beta-depleted transplantation in children. TCRdb ran MiXCR on the PCR reads and lists one entry per CDR3 protein. The sample holds roughly 120,000 distinct CDR3 sequences, 20% to 25% seen once. The starting material was PBMCs, mostly from graft donor cells, obtained 180 days after TCRalphabeta/CD19-depleted stem cell transplant. These receptors originate from a male patient under 10 years old who had a stem cell transplant for chronic granulomatous disease, so the T cells may come from the graft donor. Both conserved end residues are part of each CDR3. The order of the fields is clone size, V gene, D gene, J gene, CDR3 protein, CDR3 DNA. The D gene is left open where the match is weak. Clone size is stated in some rows and not others, as once, few, many or a class when expanded.

>.|TRBV28|TRBD2|TRBJ2-3
CAISSRAGVTDTQYF
TGTGCCATCTCCTCTAGGGCGGGAGTGACAGATACGCAGTATTTT
>.|TRBV28|.|TRBJ2-7
CASSSPVNEQYF
TGTGCCAGCAGTTCCCCGGTCAACGAGCAGTACTTC
>many|TRBV7-8|.|TRBJ2-3
CASSSRTDTQYF
TGTGCCAGCAGCTCTCGCACAGATACGCAGTATTTT
>few|TRBV2|.|TRBJ2-3
CASSGAGRVDTQYF
TGTGCCAGCAGCGGTGCGGGACGTGTAGATACGCAGTATTTT
>many|TRBV20-1|TRBD2|TRBJ2-1
CSAARTSGRVKSYNEQFF
TGCAGTGCTGCCCGGACTAGCGGGAGGGTAAAGTCCTACAATGAGCAGTTCTTC
>few|TRBV6-5|.|TRBJ2-5
CASSYSGRQGPQETQYF
TGTGCCAGCAGTTACTCGGGACGGCAGGGCCCACAAGAGACCCAGTACTTC
>many|TRBV29-1|.|TRBJ1-5
CSVRDGNQPQHF
TGCAGCGTGCGGGACGGCAATCAGCCCCAGCATTTT
>few|TRBV27|TRBD1|TRBJ2-7
CASRGDRGKSSYEQYF
TGTGCCAGCAGGGGGGACAGGGGTAAGAGCTCCTACGAGCAGTACTTC
>many|TRBV12-3/TRBV12-4|.|TRBJ2-5
CASSLFSETQYF
TGTGCCAGCAGTTTGTTCTCGGAGACCCAGTACTTC
>many|TRBV29-1|.|TRBJ1-3
CSVHLPGNTIYF
TGCAGCGTTCACCTCCCTGGAAACACCATATATTTT
>.|TRBV20-1|TRBD2|TRBJ2-2
CSARVAGRNTGELFF
TGCAGTGCTAGAGTAGCGGGGCGAAACACCGGGGAGCTGTTTTTT
>.|TRBV11-2|TRBD2|TRBJ2-2
CASSKPGLAGVVTGELFF
TGTGCCAGCAGCAAACCGGGACTAGCGGGAGTAGTGACCGGGGAGCTGTTTTTT
>few|TRBV5-1|TRBD1|TRBJ2-7
CASSGTGGFYEQYF
TGCGCCAGCAGCGGGACAGGGGGATTCTACGAGCAGTACTTC
>.|TRBV7-3|TRBD1|TRBJ2-2
CASSLILVGQGNTGELFF
TGTGCCAGCAGCTTAATACTCGTGGGACAGGGGAACACCGGGGAGCTGTTTTTT
>few|TRBV7-7|.|TRBJ2-3
CASSATSTDTQYF
TGTGCCAGCAGCGCCACAAGCACAGATACGCAGTATTTT
>.|TRBV7-2|TRBD1|TRBJ1-5
CASGFSLQGAGSNQPQHF
TGTGCTAGCGGCTTTAGCCTACAGGGGGCAGGTAGCAATCAGCCCCAGCATTTT
>many|TRBV7-9|.|TRBJ1-1
CASSNLQGLNTEAFF
TGTGCCAGCAGCAACCTGCAGGGGCTAAACACTGAAGCTTTCTTT
>.|TRBV11-2|TRBD1|TRBJ2-4
CASSDPGTGGNIQYF
TGTGCCAGCAGCGACCCCGGGACAGGGGGAAACATTCAGTACTTC
>few|TRBV4-2|.|TRBJ2-1
CASSQAREQFF
TGTGCCAGCAGCCAAGCCCGGGAGCAGTTCTTC
>.|TRBV29-1|TRBD2|TRBJ2-3
CSGGGILDTQYF
TGCAGCGGGGGGGGGATTCTGGATACGCAGTATTTT
>many|TRBV7-6|.|TRBJ1-3
CASSSLGGNRREVNTIYF
TGTGCCAGCAGCTCCTTAGGTGGCAACCGCAGGGAGGTGAACACCATATATTTT
>many|TRBV12-3/TRBV12-4|.|TRBJ1-3
CASSLARNSGNTIYF
TGTGCCAGCAGTTTGGCCAGGAACTCTGGAAACACCATATATTTT
>.|TRBV6-5|.|TRBJ2-3
CASSHDPGNTQYF
TGTGCCAGCAGTCACGACCCGGGAAATACGCAGTATTTT
>.|TRBV20-1|TRBD2|TRBJ2-1
CSAPISRTSGRDEQFF
TGCAGTGCTCCTATATCGAGGACTAGCGGGAGGGATGAGCAGTTCTTC
>.|TRBV29-1|.|TRBJ2-3
CSVEWGRTDTQYF
TGCAGCGTTGAATGGGGACGCACAGATACGCAGTATTTT
>.|TRBV15|.|TRBJ1-1
CATSRDHTLGEAFF
TGTGCCACCAGCAGAGATCACACGTTAGGTGAAGCTTTCTTT
>few|TRBV2|.|TRBJ2-7
CASSEIRAYEQYF
TGTGCCAGCAGTGAAATCCGGGCCTACGAGCAGTACTTC
>many|TRBV20-1|.|TRBJ2-1
CSARLREALFDEQFF
TGCAGTGCCAGACTCCGTGAAGCCCTTTTTGATGAGCAGTTCTTC
>many|TRBV7-8|TRBD2|TRBJ2-7
CASSRTSVNYEQYF
TGTGCCAGCAGCCGGACTAGCGTCAATTACGAGCAGTACTTC
>few|TRBV7-5|.|TRBJ2-7
CISVSEAKMDIYEQYF
.
>once|TRBV12-3/TRBV12-4|TRBD1|TRBJ2-3
CASSFARQGLIGDTQYF
TGTGCCAGCAGTTTTGCCCGACAGGGATTAATCGGAGATACGCAGTATTTT
>.|TRBV2|.|TRBJ2-1
CASSERADNEQFF
TGTGCCAGCAGTGAAAGAGCGGACAATGAGCAGTTCTTC
>.|TRBV7-6|TRBD2|TRBJ2-7
CASSLEGGSSYEQYF
TGTGCCAGCAGCTTAGAGGGCGGGAGCTCCTACGAGCAGTACTTC
>many|TRBV20-1|.|TRBJ1-3
CSALQGHTIYF
TGCAGTGCTCTACAGGGACACACCATATATTTT
>.|TRBV20-1|.|TRBJ2-1
CSARTPQSNEQFF
TGCAGTGCTAGAACCCCGCAGAGCAATGAGCAGTTCTTC
>.|TRBV28|.|TRBJ2-7
CASSSGIYGQYF
TGTGCCAGCAGTTCAGGGATCTACGGACAGTACTTC
>few|TRBV12-3/TRBV12-4|.|TRBJ2-7
CAGPRGYEQYF
TGTGCCGGCCCGCGAGGATACGAGCAGTACTTC
>.|TRBV12-3/TRBV12-4|TRBD1|TRBJ2-7
CASSSDFGTELDEQYF
TGTGCCAGCAGCAGCGATTTCGGGACAGAGCTAGACGAGCAGTACTTC
>.|TRBV11-2|TRBD1|TRBJ1-5
CASSLVGTGEGNQPQHF
TGTGCCAGCAGCTTAGTAGGGACAGGGGAAGGCAATCAGCCCCAGCATTTT
>few|TRBV11-2|.|TRBJ1-3
CASSLGTAKESAISRNTIYF
TGTGCCAGCAGCTTAGGGACAGCCAAAGAGAGCGCCATCTCTCGAAACACCATATATTTT
>few|TRBV10-3|.|TRBJ2-7
CAISESLSYEQYF
TGTGCCATCAGTGAGTCGCTTTCCTACGAGCAGTACTTC
>many|TRBV12-3/TRBV12-4|.|TRBJ1-2
CASSLLGSGVSGYGYTF
TGTGCCAGCAGTTTATTGGGTTCAGGGGTTAGCGGCTATGGCTACACCTTC
>.|TRBV12-3/TRBV12-4|.|TRBJ1-1
CASSRLSVGNTEAFF
TGTGCCAGCAGTCGCCTATCGGTAGGGAACACTGAAGCTTTCTTT
>many|TRBV29-1|.|TRBJ2-7
CSVLTGSYEQYF
TGCAGCGTTCTGACAGGATCCTACGAGCAGTACTTC
>.|TRBV6-5|.|TRBJ2-3
CASSYRAAGDTQYF
TGTGCCAGCAGTTACAGGGCAGCGGGAGATACGCAGTATTTT
>.|TRBV7-3|TRBD2|TRBJ2-1
CASSPSSGRASEQFF
TGTGCCAGCAGCCCTTCTAGCGGGAGGGCAAGCGAGCAGTTCTTC
>.|TRBV7-7|.|TRBJ1-4
CASSHNVVFF
TGTGCTAGCAGTCACAACGTAGTGTTTTTT
>many|TRBV15|.|TRBJ1-6
CATSRDRAGNSPLHF
TGTGCCACCAGCAGAGATCGGGCAGGGAATTCACCCCTCCACTTT
>many|TRBV18|TRBD2|TRBJ2-1
CASSPSLAASSYNEQFF
TGTGCCAGCTCACCGTCCCTAGCGGCAAGCTCCTACAATGAGCAGTTCTTC